What follows are 2 T cell receptor beta chains derived from one specimen sequenced in a study of identical twins. TCRdb re-called the 5' RACE reads through MiXCR, storing one row per CDR3 protein. This sample has 550,000 to 700,000 distinct CDR3 sequences; approximately 10% occur once, and the top ten carry around 3.1%. Separately, the same data were catalogued under a study of yellow fever vaccine responses in identical twins.

Sequencing was performed on PBMCs. These receptors were collected from a woman between 18 and 30 years old in good health.

The V call is TRBV20-1, the J call TRBJ2-3; no reliable D call. The CDR3 consists of 13 residues. The V gene lost 3 bases and the J gene lost 2 bases, with 9 bases spanning the gap. CDR1 DFQATT and CDR2 SNEGSKA come from the germline V gene (reference sequence). CDR3 protein: CSARDHYTDTQYF. The CDR3 DNA sequence: TGCAGTGCTAGGGACCACTACACAGATACGCAGTATTTT.

This clonotype was recorded a few times. The chain recombines TRBV7-9 with TRBJ2-1, with TRBD2 identical over 8 bases. The germline V gene encodes CDR1 SEHNR and CDR2 FQNEAQ (reference sequence). With 1 base clipped from V and 9 bases from J, the junction kept 5 bases outside the gene matches. The CDR3 totals 14 residues. CDR3 in amino acids: CASSLDSLAGEQFF. The CDR3 nucleotides read TGTGCCAGCAGCTTAGACTCGCTAGCGGGTGAGCAGTTCTTC.